Below, 32 T cell receptor beta chains from the same sample are listed, as sequenced in a study of spatial heterogeneity in lung cancer. As for time point: sample taken at primary tumor resection. Findings and caveats of the study: Counts of expanded alpha and beta TCRs within tumors tracked the tumor nonsynonymous mutation count.

MiXCR was run by TCRdb on the 5' RACE reads, yielding one entry per CDR3 protein. The sample yields a few thousand distinct CDR3 sequences, under 7.5% seen once. These receptors' antigens are unknown. Source: lung tumor tissue, taken at surgery. Receptor source: a male donor with early-stage non-small cell lung cancer.

This clonotype came up many times. Here the CDR3 reads CAWSSGTSPYEQYF. CDR3 nucleotide sequence: TGTGCCTGGAGTTCCGGGACTAGCCCCTACGAGCAGTACTTC. The gene calls are TRBV30 and TRBJ2-7, with 9 bases fitting TRBD2. V shed 2 bases and J 2 bases; nucleotides not matched to a gene: 4. The V gene's germline CDR1 is GTSNPN and CDR2 SVGIG (reference sequence). The CDR3 length is 14 residues. The full variable domain, its missing parts supplied by reference TRBV30 and TRBJ2-7, is SQTIHQWPATLVQPVGSPLSLECTVEGTSNPNLYWYRQAAGRGLQLLFYSVGIGQISSEVPQNLSASRPQDRQFILSSKKLLLSDSGFYLCAWSSGTSPYEQYFGPGTRLTVT.

This clonotype was seen more than once but under ten times. The V call is TRBV5-4, the J call TRBJ2-5; D remains ambiguous. The CDR3 covers 13 residues. Per germline, CDR1 SGHNT and CDR2 YYREEE (reference sequence). Trimming pared 4 bases from V and 2 bases from J, leaving 9 bases between. CDR3 nucleotides: TGTGCCAGCAGCATGAGTGAGCAAGAGACCCAGTACTTC. Amino acid sequence: CASSMSEQETQYF.

The table lists this clonotype with many counts. The V gene is TRBV27, the J gene TRBJ2-2; 7 bases agree with TRBD1. The CDR3 has 15 amino acids. Per the germline V gene, CDR1 is MNHEY and CDR2 is SMNVEV (reference sequence). The V and J ends lost 6 bases and 2 bases, in that order; junction bases with no gene match: 6. The CDR3 DNA follows: TGTGCCAGCAGAAAAGGGGACAGAAACACCGGGGAGCTGTTTTTT. Amino acids: CASRKGDRNTGELFF.

In this sample, this clonotype is medium-sized. CDR3 coding DNA: TGTGCCAGCACCACATCGGGGGGCCCTTATAGCAATCAGCCCCAGCATTTT. Translated, it gives CASTTSGGPYSNQPQHF. The J gene is TRBJ1-5, the V gene TRBV21-1. TRBV21-1 is described as a pseudogene. The CDR3 runs to 17 residues.

This clonotype turned up a few times. The chain joins TRBV29-1 to TRBJ2-3, with D possibly called TRBD1 or TRBD2 (5 bases each). Germline CDR1 is SQVTM and CDR2 is ANQGSEA. With 3 bases removed from V and 2 bases from J, the gap between germline ends came to 9 bases. The CDR3 consists of 13 residues. The CDR3 loop reads CSVDRDATDTQYF. The CDR3 bases are TGCAGCGTTGATCGGGACGCCACAGATACGCAGTATTTT.

This clonotype is labeled as medium-sized. This chain joins TRBV24-1 and TRBJ2-3, with D perhaps TRBD2 (6 bases). In germline, CDR1 is KGHDR, CDR2 SFDVKD. This CDR3 region has 14 residues. V lost 5 bases, J lost 3 bases, and 11 bases lay in between. The chain's CDR3 is CATSGRGATDTQYF. The CDR3 nucleotides are TGTGCCACCAGTGGGAGGGGAGCAACAGATACGCAGTATTTT.

By share, this clonotype ranks as medium-sized (0.01 to 0.1%). This CDR3 is CSQPWTGGDETQYF. As DNA, the CDR3 is TGCAGTCAGCCTTGGACAGGGGGCGATGAGACCCAGTACTTC. The J gene is TRBJ2-5, the V gene TRBV20-1, with 11 positions matching TRBD1. This CDR3 is 14 amino acids long. V was clipped by 8 bases and J by 5 bases; unmatched bases: 10. Germline values: CDR1 DFQATT, CDR2 SNEGSKA (reference sequence).

V usage is TRBV2 and J usage is TRBJ2-1; D perhaps matches TRBD2 (5 bases). The CDR3 covers 14 residues. With 7 bases removed from V and 0 bases from J, the gap between germline ends came to 10 bases. The V gene's germline CDR1 is SNHLY and CDR2 FYNNEI. CDR3 amino acids: CASTIDYSYNEQFF. The DNA for the CDR3 is TGTGCCAGCACTATCGACTACTCCTACAATGAGCAGTTCTTC.

This clonotype was seen ten or more times. The V gene is TRBV7-4, the J gene TRBJ2-3; 7 positions agree with TRBD2. Germline V lookup: CDR1 SGHVT, CDR2 SQSDAQ. Trimming cost V 4 bases and J 6 bases; bases outside gene matches: 4. The CDR3 contains 13 residues. This CDR3 is CASSYQAGDTQYF. Here the CDR3 DNA reads TGTGCCAGCAGCTATCAAGCGGGGGATACGCAGTATTTT.

This clonotype was counted ten times or more. This sequence joins TRBV20-1 and TRBJ2-2; D assignment may be TRBD1 or TRBD2 (5 bases each). The germline V gene has CDR1 DFQATT and CDR2 SNEGSKA (reference sequence). The ends were cut back, 5 bases at V and 0 bases at J, with 7 bases in the middle. The CDR3 is 13 amino acids. In nucleotides, the CDR3 is TGCAGTGCTGGGACGACGAACACCGGGGAGCTGTTTTTT. It specifies CSAGTTNTGELFF.

By share, this clonotype ranks as medium-sized. This rearrangement joins TRBV27 to TRBJ2-7; D perhaps matches TRBD1 (7 bases). This CDR3 comprises 13 residues. Germline CDR1 and CDR2: MNHEY and SMNVEV (reference sequence). V lost 5 bases and J 2 bases, leaving 10 bases between the germline ends. Written as DNA, the CDR3 is TGTGCCAGCAGTCTCAGGGGGGCCTACGAGCAGTACTTC. Its translation is CASSLRGAYEQYF.

At least ten counts were recorded for this clonotype. This chain links TRBV23-1 with TRBJ2-7, with 9 nucleotides matching TRBD1. TRBV23-1 counts as an open reading frame of uncertain function. The length of the CDR3 is 14 residues. V shed 7 bases and J 2 bases; nucleotides not matched to a gene: 6. The CDR3 reads CASIGQGTPYEQYF. The CDR3 nucleotides are TGCGCCAGCATCGGACAGGGGACCCCCTACGAGCAGTACTTC.

Only a few counts were recorded for this clonotype. The V gene is TRBV23-1, the J gene TRBJ2-7; possibly TRBD1 for D (5 bases). TRBV23-1 is an open reading frame whose function is uncertain. CDR3 length: 13 amino acids. V was pared by 7 bases and J by 3 bases, with 13 bases between. CDR3 amino acids: CASNRQTIYEQYF. CDR3 bases: TGCGCCAGCAATCGACAGACGATCTACGAGCAGTACTTC.

This clonotype was detected only a few times. The chain joins TRBV5-1 to TRBJ2-3; 7 nucleotides align to TRBD1. The CDR3 runs to 15 residues. J lost 0 bases, V lost 0 bases, and 1 base had no gene match. Germline values: CDR1 SGHRS, CDR2 YFSETQ. The CDR3 DNA follows: TGCGCCAGCAGCTTGGGACAGGGCAGCACAGATACGCAGTATTTT. Protein sequence: CASSLGQGSTDTQYF. Combining the CDR3 with reference TRBV5-1 and TRBJ2-3 gives the whole variable domain KAGVTQTPRYLIKTRGQQVTLSCSPISGHRSVSWYQQTPGQGLQFLFEYFSETQRNKGNFPGRFSGRQFSNSRSEMNVSTLELGDSALYLCASSLGQGSTDTQYFGPGTRLTVL.

This clonotype was detected ten times or more. The chain uses TRBV29-1 and TRBJ1-4; D remains unclear. The germline V and J ends were trimmed by 7 bases and 3 bases, with 15 bases remaining between them. Germline lookup yields CDR1 SQVTM and CDR2 ANQGSEA. The CDR3 runs 14 residues. The CDR3 reads CSGSVGLANEKLFF. The CDR3 DNA follows: TGCAGCGGTTCGGTGGGATTGGCTAATGAAAAACTGTTTTTT. Supplemented by reference TRBV29-1 and TRBJ1-4, the full variable domain reads SAVISQKPSRDICQRGTSLTIQCQVDSQVTMMFWYRQQPGQSLTLIATANQGSEATYESGFVIDKFPISRPNLTFSTLTVSNMSPEDSSIYLCSGSVGLANEKLFFGSGTQLSVL.

By its share, this clonotype is medium-sized. This chain links TRBV29-1 with TRBJ1-3, with D hard to call. This CDR3 is built from 13 residues. Trimming took off 3 bases at V and 8 bases at J, with 14 bases between the two ends. Germline-derived CDR1 and CDR2 are SQVTM and ANQGSEA. The CDR3: CSVESVAGDTIYF. CDR3 nucleotide sequence: TGCAGCGTTGAGTCGGTTGCTGGGGACACCATATATTTT.

This clonotype counts as medium-sized (0.01 to 0.1%). The genes are TRBV7-6 and TRBJ1-4, with 7 nucleotides matching TRBD1. Germline CDR1 SGHVS, CDR2 FNYEAQ. The CDR3 length is 15 residues. J was trimmed by 6 bases and V by 1 base; bases with no gene match: 5. Here the CDR3 DNA reads TGTGCCAGCAGCTTAGAGGCAGGGGGGGATGAAAAACTGTTTTTT. It translates to CASSLEAGGDEKLFF.

At least ten counts were recorded for this clonotype. The V gene is TRBV30, the J gene TRBJ2-7; D uncertain. Germline V lookup: CDR1 GTSNPN, CDR2 SVGIG (reference sequence). The V end was cut by 0 bases, the J end by 4 bases, with 7 bases between. CDR3 size: 12 residues. Here the CDR3 DNA reads TGTGCCTGGAGTGTAAGCCGGTACGAGCAGTACTTC. Amino acid sequence: CAWSVSRYEQYF.

This clonotype showed up many times. The rearrangement joins TRBV7-2 to TRBJ2-1; 9 bases align to TRBD2. The V gene's germline CDR1 is SGHTA and CDR2 FQGNSA. V gave up 1 base and J gave up 7 bases; unmatched junction bases: 5. CDR3 size: 15 residues. The chain's CDR3 is CASSLDSGSGNEQFF. The DNA for the CDR3 is TGTGCCAGCAGCTTAGATAGCGGGAGTGGTAATGAGCAGTTCTTC.

This clonotype came up many times. V usage is TRBV28 and J usage is TRBJ1-1, with D unclear. V lost 4 bases to trimming and J lost 1 base, with 13 bases between them. The CDR3 runs to 15 residues. CDR1 is MDHEN and CDR2 is SYDVKM in the germline V gene. CDR3 amino acids: CASSSPFNRNTEAFF. The CDR3 DNA reads as TGTGCCAGCAGTTCTCCCTTTAACAGGAACACTGAAGCTTTCTTT.

The chain employs TRBV6-5 and TRBJ1-2; 12 bases are shared with TRBD1. CDR1 and CDR2 from the germline V gene are MNHEY and SVGAGI. V shed 5 bases and J 6 bases; nucleotides not matched to a gene: 10. This CDR3 region has 16 residues. CDR3 sequence (DNA): TGTGCCAGCAGTCCCCCGGGACAGGGGGCCTTTGATGGCTACACCTTC. As protein: CASSPPGQGAFDGYTF.

This clonotype was recorded many times. The V gene is TRBV15, the J gene TRBJ2-5, with a weak D call TRBD1 (5 bases). The CDR3 runs 14 residues. V was trimmed by 3 bases and J by 5 bases, leaving 13 bases between them. Looked up from germline, CDR1 is LNHNV and CDR2 is YYDKDF (reference sequence). The CDR3, as DNA: TGTGCCACCAGCAGGCAGTTCTCAGGGGAGACCCAGTACTTC. It translates to CATSRQFSGETQYF. Combining the CDR3 with reference TRBV15 and TRBJ2-5 gives the whole variable domain DAMVIQNPRYQVTQFGKPVTLSCSQTLNHNVMYWYQQKSSQAPKLLFHYYDKDFNNEADTPDNFQSRRPNTSFCFLDIRSPGLGDTAMYLCATSRQFSGETQYFGPGTRLLVL.

By share, this clonotype ranks as medium-sized. The V gene is TRBV1, the J gene TRBJ2-6; the table names TRBD2, a call not compared with the DNA. TRBV1 is classified as a pseudogene. The CDR3 is 15 amino acids. The CDR3 region is CTPRRPFSGANVLTF. The CDR3 bases are TGCACCCCCCGCAGGCCCTTCTCTGGGGCCAACGTCCTGACTTTC.

The rearrangement joins TRBV28 to TRBJ2-7; perhaps D is TRBD1 or TRBD2 (5 bases each). This CDR3 is built from 14 residues. The V end lost 3 bases, the J end lost 1 base, and 10 bases lay between the germline ends. Germline V gene data show CDR1 as MDHEN and CDR2 as SYDVKM. The chain's CDR3 is CASSLGTVSYEQYF. CDR3 coding DNA: TGTGCCAGCAGTTTGGGGACCGTTTCCTACGAGCAGTACTTC.

Many counts were recorded for this clonotype. The J gene is TRBJ1-4, the V gene TRBV4-1; 8 bases are shared with TRBD1. V was clipped by 4 bases and J by 8 bases; unmatched bases: 15. This CDR3 comprises 17 residues. CDR1 and CDR2 (germline): MGHRA, YSYEKL. CDR3: CASSPLNAGGSGEKLFF. DNA of the CDR3: TGCGCCAGCAGCCCACTAAATGCAGGGGGCTCGGGAGAAAAACTGTTTTTT.

This clonotype was counted at least ten times. The chain is built from TRBV6-5 and TRBJ2-3, with no clear D. This CDR3 spans 13 amino acids. V shed 1 base and J shed 2 bases, with 4 bases lying between them. Germline V gene lookup returns CDR1 MNHEY and CDR2 SVGAGI. Here the CDR3 reads CASSYLITDTQYF. The CDR3 coding sequence is TGTGCCAGCAGTTACTTGATCACAGATACGCAGTATTTT.

Many counts were recorded for this clonotype. The chain uses TRBV18 and TRBJ2-7, with D maybe TRBD1 (6 bases). The CDR3 length is 14 residues. The V gene's germline CDR1 is KGHSH and CDR2 LQKENI. Trimming took 3 bases from V and 2 from J, leaving 11 bases between them. CDR3 sequence: CASSPRQDTYEQYF. Here the CDR3 DNA reads TGTGCCAGCTCACCCCGACAGGATACCTACGAGCAGTACTTC.

This clonotype is medium-sized in the sample. This chain uses TRBV30 with TRBJ1-2, with 9 bases fitting TRBD1. Germline-derived CDR1 and CDR2 are GTSNPN and SVGIG (reference sequence). Trimming at V came to 3 bases and at J to 7 bases, leaving 6 bases not matched to a gene. The CDR3 totals 13 residues. The CDR3 region is CAWSGTGMGGYTF. The CDR3, as DNA: TGTGCCTGGAGCGGGACAGGGATGGGTGGCTACACCTTC.

This clonotype was recorded many times. The CDR3 DNA follows: TGCAGTGCTAACAGCGGGGACTTGAACTACGAGCAGTACTTC. It encodes CSANSGDLNYEQYF. The gene calls are TRBV20-1 and TRBJ2-7; TRBD2 aligns across 7 bases. Germline V gene lookup returns CDR1 DFQATT and CDR2 SNEGSKA (reference sequence). The CDR3 consists of 14 residues. After removal of 4 bases from V and 3 bases from J, the junction contained 9 bases not matched to a gene.

V gene TRBV7-9 combines with J gene TRBJ2-3, with 7 bases matching TRBD2. V shed 4 bases, J shed 3 bases, and the junction held 10 bases outside the gene matches. Germline assignment: CDR1 SEHNR and CDR2 FQNEAQ (reference sequence). The CDR3 loop spans 16 amino acids. The DNA of the CDR3 is TGTGCCAGCAGCTCCCTACCGGGAGGAAGTACAGATACGCAGTATTTT. Translated: CASSSLPGGSTDTQYF.

This clonotype was recorded many times. The CDR3 loop is CASTLLQTEHTEAFF. In nucleotides, the CDR3 is TGTGCCAGCACACTTCTACAGACGGAACACACTGAAGCTTTCTTT. The chain employs TRBV18 and TRBJ1-1, with D unresolved. The CDR3 contains 15 residues. Trimming left V 8 bases short and J 3 bases short, with 19 bases between. Germline V gives CDR1 KGHSH, CDR2 LQKENI.

This clonotype is termed medium-sized. This sequence joins TRBV7-2 and TRBJ1-2; TRBD1 agrees at 8 bases. The CDR3 runs 15 residues. The germline V gene has CDR1 SGHTA and CDR2 FQGNSA. Trimming took 3 bases from V and 8 from J; bases not matched to a gene: 11. CDR3 in DNA: TGTGCCAGCAGCTTTGGACAGGGAGTTTTTGGGGGCTACACCTTC. This translates into CASSFGQGVFGGYTF.